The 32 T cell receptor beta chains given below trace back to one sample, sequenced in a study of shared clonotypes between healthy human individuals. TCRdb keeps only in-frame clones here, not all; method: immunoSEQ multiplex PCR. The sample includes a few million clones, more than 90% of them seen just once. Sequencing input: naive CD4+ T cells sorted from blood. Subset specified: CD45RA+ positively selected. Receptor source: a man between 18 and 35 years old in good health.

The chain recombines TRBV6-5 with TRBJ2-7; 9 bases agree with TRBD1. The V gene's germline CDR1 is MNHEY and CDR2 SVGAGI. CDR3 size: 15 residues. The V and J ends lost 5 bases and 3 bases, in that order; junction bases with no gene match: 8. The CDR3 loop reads CASSPRDRAFYEQYF. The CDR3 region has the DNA TGTGCCAGCAGTCCCCGGGACAGGGCATTCTACGAGCAGTACTTC.

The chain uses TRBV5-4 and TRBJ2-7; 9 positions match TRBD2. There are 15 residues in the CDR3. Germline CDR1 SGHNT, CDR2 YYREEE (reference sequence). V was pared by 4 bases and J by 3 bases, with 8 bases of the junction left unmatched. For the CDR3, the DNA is TGTGCCAGCAGCCTTAGCGGGAGCGGGGGCTACGAGCAGTACTTC. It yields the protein CASSLSGSGGYEQYF.

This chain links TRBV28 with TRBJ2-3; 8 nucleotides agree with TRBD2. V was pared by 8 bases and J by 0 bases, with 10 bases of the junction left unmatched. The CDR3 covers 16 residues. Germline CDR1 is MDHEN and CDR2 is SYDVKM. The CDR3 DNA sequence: TGTGCCAGCCGGGAGGGTGGAGCAAAGAGCACAGATACGCAGTATTTT. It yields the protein CASREGGAKSTDTQYF.

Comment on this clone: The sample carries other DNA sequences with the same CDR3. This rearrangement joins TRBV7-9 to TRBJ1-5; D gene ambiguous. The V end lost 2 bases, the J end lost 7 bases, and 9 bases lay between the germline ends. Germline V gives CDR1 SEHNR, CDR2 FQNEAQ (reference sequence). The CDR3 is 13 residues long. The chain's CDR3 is CASSLTGDQPQHF. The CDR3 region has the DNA TGTGCCAGCAGCTTAACCGGAGACCAGCCCCAGCATTTT.

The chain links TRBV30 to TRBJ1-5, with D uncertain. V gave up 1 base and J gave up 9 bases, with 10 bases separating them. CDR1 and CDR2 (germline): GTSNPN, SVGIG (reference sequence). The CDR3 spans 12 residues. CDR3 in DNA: TGTGCCTGGAGTGCCCCCGGATGGCCCCAGCATTTT. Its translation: CAWSAPGWPQHF. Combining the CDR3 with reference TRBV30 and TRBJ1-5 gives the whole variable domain SQTIHQWPATLVQPVGSPLSLECTVEGTSNPNLYWYRQAAGRGLQLLFYSVGIGQISSEVPQNLSASRPQDRQFILSSKKLLLSDSGFYLCAWSAPGWPQHFGDGTRLSIL.

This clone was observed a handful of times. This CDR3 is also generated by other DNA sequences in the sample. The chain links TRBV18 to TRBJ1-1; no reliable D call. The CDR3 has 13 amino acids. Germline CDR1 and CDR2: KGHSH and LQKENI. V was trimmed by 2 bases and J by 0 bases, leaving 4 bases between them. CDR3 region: CASSPEVNTEAFF. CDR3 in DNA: TGTGCCAGCTCACCAGAGGTGAACACTGAAGCTTTCTTT.

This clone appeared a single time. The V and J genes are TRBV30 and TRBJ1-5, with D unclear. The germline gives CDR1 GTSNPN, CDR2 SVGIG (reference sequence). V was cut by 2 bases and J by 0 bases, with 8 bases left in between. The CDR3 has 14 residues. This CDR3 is CAWSFTDSNQPQHF. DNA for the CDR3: TGTGCCTGGAGTTTCACCGATAGCAATCAGCCCCAGCATTTT.

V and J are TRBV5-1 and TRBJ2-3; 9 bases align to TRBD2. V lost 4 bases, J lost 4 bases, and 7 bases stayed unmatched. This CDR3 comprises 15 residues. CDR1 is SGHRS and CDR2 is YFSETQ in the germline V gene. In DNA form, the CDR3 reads TGCGCCAGCAGCGGAGCGGGGGGCCCCTCAGATACGCAGTATTTT. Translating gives CASSGAGGPSDTQYF.

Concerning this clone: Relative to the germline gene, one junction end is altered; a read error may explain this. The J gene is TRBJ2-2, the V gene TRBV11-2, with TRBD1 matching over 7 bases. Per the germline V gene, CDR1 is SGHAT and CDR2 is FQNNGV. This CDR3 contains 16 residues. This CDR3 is CASSLEDRSNTGELFF. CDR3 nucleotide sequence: TGTGCCAGCAGCCTAGAGGACAGGTCGAACACCGGGGAGCTGTTTTTT.

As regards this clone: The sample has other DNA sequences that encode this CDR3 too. The CDR3 DNA reads TGTGCCAGCAGCGTAGGACAGGGGGCAACTAATGAAAAACTGTTTTTT. This encodes CASSVGQGATNEKLFF. The rearrangement uses TRBV9 and TRBJ1-4; 9 positions match TRBD1. Germline trimming cut 0 bases from V and 0 bases from J; bases unmatched to any gene: 0. The CDR3 is made up of 16 amino acids. The germline V gene encodes CDR1 SGDLS and CDR2 YYNGEE.

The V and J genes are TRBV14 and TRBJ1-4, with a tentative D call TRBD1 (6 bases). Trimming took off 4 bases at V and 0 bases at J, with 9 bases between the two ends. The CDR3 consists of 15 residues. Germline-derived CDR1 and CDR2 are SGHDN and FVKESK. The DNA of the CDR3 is TGTGCCAGCAGCCGACAGGCGACAACTAATGAAAAACTGTTTTTT. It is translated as CASSRQATTNEKLFF.

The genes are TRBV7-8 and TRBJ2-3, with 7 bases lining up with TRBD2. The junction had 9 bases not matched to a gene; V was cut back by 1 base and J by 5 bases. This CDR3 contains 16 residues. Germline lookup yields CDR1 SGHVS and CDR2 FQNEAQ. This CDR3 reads CASSLEWQGGVDTQYF. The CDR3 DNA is TGTGCCAGCAGCTTAGAATGGCAGGGAGGGGTAGATACGCAGTATTTT.

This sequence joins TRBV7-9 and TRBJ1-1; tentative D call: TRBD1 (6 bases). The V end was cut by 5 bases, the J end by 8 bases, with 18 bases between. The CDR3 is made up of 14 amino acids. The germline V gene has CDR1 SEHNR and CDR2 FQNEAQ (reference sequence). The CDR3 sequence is CASSLGGRGPEAFF. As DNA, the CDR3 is TGTGCCAGCAGCCTAGGGGGGAGGGGACCCGAAGCTTTCTTT.

CDR3 in amino acids: CSARRGQGYTF. The CDR3 nucleotides are TGCAGTGCTAGGAGGGGGCAAGGCTACACCTTC. The chain employs TRBV20-1 and TRBJ1-2; 7 bases line up with TRBD1. CDR1 is DFQATT, CDR2 SNEGSKA, per germline (reference sequence). V gave up 3 bases and J gave up 8 bases; unmatched junction bases: 3. This CDR3 has 11 residues.

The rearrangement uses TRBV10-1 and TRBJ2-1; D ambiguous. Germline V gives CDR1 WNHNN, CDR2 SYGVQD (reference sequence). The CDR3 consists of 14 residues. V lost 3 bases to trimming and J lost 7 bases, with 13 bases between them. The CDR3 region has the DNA TGCGCCAGCAGTGAATCCCCTGGGAATAATGAGCAGTTCTTC. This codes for CASSESPGNNEQFF.

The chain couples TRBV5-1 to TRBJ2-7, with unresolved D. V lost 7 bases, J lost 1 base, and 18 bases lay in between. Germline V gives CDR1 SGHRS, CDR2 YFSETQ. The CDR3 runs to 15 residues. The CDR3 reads CASSSRTSSSYEQYF. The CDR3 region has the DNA TGCGCCAGCTCCTCGAGGACCTCTTCGTCCTACGAGCAGTACTTC.

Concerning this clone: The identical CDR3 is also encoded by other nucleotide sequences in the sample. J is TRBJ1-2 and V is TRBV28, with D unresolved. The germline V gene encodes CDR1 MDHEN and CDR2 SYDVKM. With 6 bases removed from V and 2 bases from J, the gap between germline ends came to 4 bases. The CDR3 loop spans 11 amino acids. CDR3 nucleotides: TGTGCCAGCAGCTCGAACTATGGCTACACCTTC. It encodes CASSSNYGYTF.

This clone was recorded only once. In DNA form, the CDR3 reads TGTGCCAGCAGTAGGGAGGAGAGCTCTGGAAACACCATATATTTT. Its protein product is CASSREESSGNTIYF. The chain combines TRBV6-1 with TRBJ1-3; D remains ambiguous. Germline values: CDR1 MNHNS, CDR2 SASEGT. Trimming cost V 5 bases and J 0 bases, with 11 bases left between them. CDR3 size: 15 residues.

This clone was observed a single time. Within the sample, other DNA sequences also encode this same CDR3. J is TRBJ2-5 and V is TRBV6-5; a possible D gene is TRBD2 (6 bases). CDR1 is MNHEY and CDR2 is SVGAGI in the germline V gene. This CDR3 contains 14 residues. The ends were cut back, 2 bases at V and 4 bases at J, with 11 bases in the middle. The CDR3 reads CASSYLTGGETQYF. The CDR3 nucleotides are TGTGCCAGCAGTTACCTGACCGGGGGAGAGACCCAGTACTTC.

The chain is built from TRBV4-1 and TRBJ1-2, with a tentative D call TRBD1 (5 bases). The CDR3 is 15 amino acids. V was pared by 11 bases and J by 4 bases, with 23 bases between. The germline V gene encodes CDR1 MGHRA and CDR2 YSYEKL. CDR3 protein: CAGPSLGKGSYGYTF. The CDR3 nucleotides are TGCGCCGGACCTTCCTTGGGGAAGGGGAGCTATGGCTACACCTTC.

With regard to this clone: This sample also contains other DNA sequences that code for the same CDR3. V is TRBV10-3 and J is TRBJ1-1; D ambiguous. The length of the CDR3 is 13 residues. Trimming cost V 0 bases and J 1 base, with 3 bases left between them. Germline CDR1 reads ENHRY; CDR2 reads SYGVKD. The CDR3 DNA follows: TGTGCCATCAGTGAGTCGGGGAACACTGAAGCTTTCTTT. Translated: CAISESGNTEAFF.

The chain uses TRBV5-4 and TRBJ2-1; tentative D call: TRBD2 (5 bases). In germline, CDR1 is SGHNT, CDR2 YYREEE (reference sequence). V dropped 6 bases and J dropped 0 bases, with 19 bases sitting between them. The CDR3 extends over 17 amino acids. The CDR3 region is CASTQGGVPSSYNEQFF. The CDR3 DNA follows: TGTGCCAGCACCCAAGGAGGCGTCCCGAGCTCCTACAATGAGCAGTTCTTC.

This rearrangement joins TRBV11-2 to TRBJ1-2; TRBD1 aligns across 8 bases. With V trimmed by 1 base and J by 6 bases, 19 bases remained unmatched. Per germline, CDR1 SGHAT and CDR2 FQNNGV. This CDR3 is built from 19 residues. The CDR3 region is CASSLGPFRIPDRANGYTF. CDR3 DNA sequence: TGTGCCAGCAGCTTAGGGCCTTTCCGGATCCCGGACAGGGCCAATGGCTACACCTTC.

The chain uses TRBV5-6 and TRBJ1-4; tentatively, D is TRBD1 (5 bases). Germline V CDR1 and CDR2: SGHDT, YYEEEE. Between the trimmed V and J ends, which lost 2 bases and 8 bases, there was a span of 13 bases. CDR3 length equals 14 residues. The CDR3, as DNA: TGTGCCAGCAGCTTCCCAGGGATCGGAGAAAAACTGTTTTTT. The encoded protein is CASSFPGIGEKLFF.

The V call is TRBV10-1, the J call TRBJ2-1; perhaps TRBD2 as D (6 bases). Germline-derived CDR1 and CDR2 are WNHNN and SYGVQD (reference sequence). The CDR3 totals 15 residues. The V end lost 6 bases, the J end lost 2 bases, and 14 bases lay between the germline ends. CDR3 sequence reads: CASSRRRGTYNEQFF. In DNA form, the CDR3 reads TGCGCCAGCAGCCGAAGGCGGGGAACCTACAATGAGCAGTTCTTC.

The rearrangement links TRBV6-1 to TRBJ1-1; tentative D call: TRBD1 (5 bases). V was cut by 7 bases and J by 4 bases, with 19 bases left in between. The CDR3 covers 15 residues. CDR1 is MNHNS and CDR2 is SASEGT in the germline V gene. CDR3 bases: TGTGCCAGCACCCTCACAGGTAAGAAGCGCACTGAAGCTTTCTTT. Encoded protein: CASTLTGKKRTEAFF.

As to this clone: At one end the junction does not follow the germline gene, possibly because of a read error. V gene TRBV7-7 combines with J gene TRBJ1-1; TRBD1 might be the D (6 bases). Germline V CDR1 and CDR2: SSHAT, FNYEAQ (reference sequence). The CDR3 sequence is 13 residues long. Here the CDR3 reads CASSLDAGAEAFF. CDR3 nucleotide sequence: TGTGCTAGCAGCTTAGATGCGGGGGCGGAAGCTTTCTTT.

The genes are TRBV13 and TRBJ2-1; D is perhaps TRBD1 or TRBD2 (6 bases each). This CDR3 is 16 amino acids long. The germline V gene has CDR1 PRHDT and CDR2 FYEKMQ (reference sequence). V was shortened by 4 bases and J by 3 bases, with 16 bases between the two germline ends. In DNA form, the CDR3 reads TGTGCCAGCAGCTGGATAGGGGGGCCAGGCTACAATGAGCAGTTCTTC. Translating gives CASSWIGGPGYNEQFF.

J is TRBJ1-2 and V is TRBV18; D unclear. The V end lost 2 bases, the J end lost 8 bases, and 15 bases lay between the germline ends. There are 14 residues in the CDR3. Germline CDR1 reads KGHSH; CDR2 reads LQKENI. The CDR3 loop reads CASSPSEQRQGYTF. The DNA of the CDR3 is TGTGCCAGCTCACCATCCGAACAGCGTCAAGGCTACACCTTC.

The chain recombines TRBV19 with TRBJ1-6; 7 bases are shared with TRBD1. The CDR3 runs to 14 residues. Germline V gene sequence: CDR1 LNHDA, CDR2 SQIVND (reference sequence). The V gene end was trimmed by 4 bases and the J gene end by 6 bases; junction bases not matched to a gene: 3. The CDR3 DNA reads TGTGCCAGTAGTACCAGGGGGGCTAATTCACCCCTCCACTTT. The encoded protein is CASSTRGANSPLHF.

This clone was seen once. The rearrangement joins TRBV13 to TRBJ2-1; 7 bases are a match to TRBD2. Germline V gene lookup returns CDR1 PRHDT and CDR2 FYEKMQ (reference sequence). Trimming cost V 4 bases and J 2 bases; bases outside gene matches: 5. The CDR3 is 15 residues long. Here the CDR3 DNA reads TGTGCCAGCAGCTCCGAGCGGGGCCCCTACAATGAGCAGTTCTTC. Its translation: CASSSERGPYNEQFF.

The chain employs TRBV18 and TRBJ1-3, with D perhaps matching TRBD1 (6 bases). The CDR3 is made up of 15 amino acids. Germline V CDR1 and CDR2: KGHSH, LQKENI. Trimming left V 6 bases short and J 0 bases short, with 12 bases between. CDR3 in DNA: TGTGCCAGCTCTCACAACAGGGACTCTGGAAACACCATATATTTT. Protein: CASSHNRDSGNTIYF. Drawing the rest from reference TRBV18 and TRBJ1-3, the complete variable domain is NAGVMQNPRHLVRRRGQEARLRCSPMKGHSHVYWYRQLPEEGLKFMVYLQKENIIDESGMPKERFSAEFPKEGPSILRIQQVVRGDSAAYFCASSHNRDSGNTIYFGEGSWLTVV.